This T cell receptor (beta chain) derives from a study of blood T cell repertoires in COVID-19. The count of this clone is one. In the original workflow: Amplification with reference gene primers provided the estimates of nucleated cell counts. Sequenced by immunoSEQ multiplex PCR; TCRdb stores in-frame clones only, minus some. The D gene and trimming were derived from the DNA, and the V and J assignments and clone size from that table. The sample lists approximately 230,000 clones; 86% were seen once. The CDR3 contains 14 residues. V lost 0 bases and J lost 6; bases outside the gene matches: 7. Germline-derived CDR1 and CDR2 are GTSNPN and SVGIG (reference sequence). The study drew participants aged about 18 to 90 years from some 23 US areas. Cohort 3 recovered donors had two negative PCRs, clearance, or symptom resolution.

The chain carries TRBV30 and TRBJ1-2, with 7 nucleotides matching TRBD1. The sequenced material came from PBMCs or T cells enriched from blood (not recorded which). This sequence originates from a man aged 18 to 30 who had recovered from COVID-19. CDR3 sequence: CAWSVRRTGDGYTF. The CDR3 nucleotides are TGTGCCTGGAGTGTACGCCGTACAGGGGATGGCTACACCTTC.